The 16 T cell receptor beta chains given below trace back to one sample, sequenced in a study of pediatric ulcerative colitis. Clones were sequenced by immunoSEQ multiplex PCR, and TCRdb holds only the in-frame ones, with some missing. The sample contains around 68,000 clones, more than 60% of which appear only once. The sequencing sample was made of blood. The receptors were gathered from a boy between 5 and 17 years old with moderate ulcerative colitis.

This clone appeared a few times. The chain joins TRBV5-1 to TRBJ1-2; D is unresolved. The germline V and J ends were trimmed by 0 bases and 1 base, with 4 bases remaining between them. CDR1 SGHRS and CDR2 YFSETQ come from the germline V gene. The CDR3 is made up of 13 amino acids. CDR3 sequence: CASSLDDNYGYTF. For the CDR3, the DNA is TGCGCCAGCAGCTTGGACGATAACTATGGCTACACCTTC. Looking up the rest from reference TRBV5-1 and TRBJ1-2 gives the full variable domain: KAGVTQTPRYLIKTRGQQVTLSCSPISGHRSVSWYQQTPGQGLQFLFEYFSETQRNKGNFPGRFSGRQFSNSRSEMNVSTLELGDSALYLCASSLDDNYGYTFGSGTRLTVV.

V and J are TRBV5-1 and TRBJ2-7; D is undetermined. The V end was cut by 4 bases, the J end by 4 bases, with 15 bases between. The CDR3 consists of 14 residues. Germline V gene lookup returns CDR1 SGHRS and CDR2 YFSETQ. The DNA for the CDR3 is TGCGCCAGCAGCGCTTCAGACTGGACGTACGAGCAGTACTTC. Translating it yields CASSASDWTYEQYF.

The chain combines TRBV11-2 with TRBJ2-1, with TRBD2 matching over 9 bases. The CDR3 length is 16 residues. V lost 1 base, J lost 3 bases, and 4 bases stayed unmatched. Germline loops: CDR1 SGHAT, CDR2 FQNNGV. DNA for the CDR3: TGTGCCAGCAGCTTAGTCGGTAGCGGGGGCTACAATGAGCAGTTCTTC. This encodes CASSLVGSGGYNEQFF.

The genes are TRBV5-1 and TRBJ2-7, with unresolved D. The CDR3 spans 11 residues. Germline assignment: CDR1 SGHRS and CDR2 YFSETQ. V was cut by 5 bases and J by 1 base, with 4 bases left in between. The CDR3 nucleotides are TGCGCCAGCAGTACATCCTACGAGCAGTACTTC. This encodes CASSTSYEQYF.

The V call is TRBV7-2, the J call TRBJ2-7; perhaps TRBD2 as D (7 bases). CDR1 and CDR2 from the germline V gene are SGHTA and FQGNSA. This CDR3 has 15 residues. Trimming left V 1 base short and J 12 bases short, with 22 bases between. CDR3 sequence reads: CASSLGGGTSTGRYF. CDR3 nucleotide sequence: TGTGCCAGCAGCTTAGGGGGAGGGACATCGACTGGGAGGTACTTC.

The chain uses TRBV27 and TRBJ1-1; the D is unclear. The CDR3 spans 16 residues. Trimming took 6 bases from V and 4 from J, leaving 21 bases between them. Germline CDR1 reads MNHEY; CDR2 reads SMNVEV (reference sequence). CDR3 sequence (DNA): TGTGCCAGCAGGCCCGACCGGACTTTCCTTGGCACTGAAGCTTTCTTT. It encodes CASRPDRTFLGTEAFF.

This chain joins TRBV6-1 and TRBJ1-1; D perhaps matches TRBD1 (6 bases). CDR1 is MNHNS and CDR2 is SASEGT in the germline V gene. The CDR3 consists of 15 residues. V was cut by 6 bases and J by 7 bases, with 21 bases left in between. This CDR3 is CASRWTESVSYEAFF. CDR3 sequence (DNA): TGTGCCAGCAGGTGGACAGAGTCAGTATCATATGAAGCTTTCTTT.

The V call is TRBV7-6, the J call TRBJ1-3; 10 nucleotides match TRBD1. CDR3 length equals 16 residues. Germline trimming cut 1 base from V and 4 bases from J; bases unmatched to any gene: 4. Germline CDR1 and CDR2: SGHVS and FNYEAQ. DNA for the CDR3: TGTGCCAGCAGCTTAGAGGGGACAGGGGTCGGAAACACCATATATTTT. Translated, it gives CASSLEGTGVGNTIYF.

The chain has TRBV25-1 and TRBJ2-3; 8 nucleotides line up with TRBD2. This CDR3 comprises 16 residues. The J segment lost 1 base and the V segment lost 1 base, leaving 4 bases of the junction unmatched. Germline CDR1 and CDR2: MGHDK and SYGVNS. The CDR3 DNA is TGTGCCAGCAGTGAATTTACTAGCGGAGGCACAGATACGCAGTATTTT. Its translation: CASSEFTSGGTDTQYF. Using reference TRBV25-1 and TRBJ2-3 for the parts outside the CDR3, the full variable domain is EADIYQTPRYLVIGTGKKITLECSQTMGHDKMYWYQQDPGMELHLIHYSYGVNSTEKGDLSSESTVSRIRTEHFPLTLESARPSHTSQYLCASSEFTSGGTDTQYFGPGTRLTVL.

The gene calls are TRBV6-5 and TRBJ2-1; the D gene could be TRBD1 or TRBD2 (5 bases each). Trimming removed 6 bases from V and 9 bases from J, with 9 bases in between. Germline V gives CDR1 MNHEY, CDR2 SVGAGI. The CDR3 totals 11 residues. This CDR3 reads CASRWGPEQFF. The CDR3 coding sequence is TGTGCCAGCAGATGGGGACCTGAGCAGTTCTTC.

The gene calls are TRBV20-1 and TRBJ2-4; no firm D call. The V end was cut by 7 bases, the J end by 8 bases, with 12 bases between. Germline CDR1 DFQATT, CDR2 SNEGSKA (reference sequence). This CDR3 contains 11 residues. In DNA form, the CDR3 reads TGCAGTGTTATTGGACCGGACATTCAGTACTTC. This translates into CSVIGPDIQYF.

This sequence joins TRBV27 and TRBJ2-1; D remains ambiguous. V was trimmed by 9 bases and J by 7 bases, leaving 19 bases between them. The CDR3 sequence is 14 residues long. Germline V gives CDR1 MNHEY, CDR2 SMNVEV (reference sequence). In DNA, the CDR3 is TGTGCCAGTCTGGGGTTGCGATCGCGTAATGAGCAGTTCTTC. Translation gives CASLGLRSRNEQFF.

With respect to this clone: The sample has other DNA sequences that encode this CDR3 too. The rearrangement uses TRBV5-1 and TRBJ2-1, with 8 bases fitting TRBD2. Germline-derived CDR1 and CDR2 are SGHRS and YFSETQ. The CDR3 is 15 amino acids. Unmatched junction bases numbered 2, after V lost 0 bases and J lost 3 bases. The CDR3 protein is CASSLDGTSYNEQFF. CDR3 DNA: TGCGCCAGCAGCTTGGATGGGACTAGCTACAATGAGCAGTTCTTC.

This CDR3 reads CASSYQETQYF. As DNA, the CDR3 is TGTGCCAGCAGTTACCAAGAGACCCAGTACTTC. The chain carries TRBV5-4 and TRBJ2-5, with unresolved D. The germline CDR1 and CDR2 sequences are SGHNT and YYREEE (reference sequence). This CDR3 contains 11 residues. V was cut by 5 bases and J by 0 bases, with 2 bases left in between. The full variable domain, rest sourced from reference TRBV5-4 and TRBJ2-5, is ETGVTQSPTHLIKTRGQQVTLRCSSQSGHNTVSWYQQALGQGPQFIFQYYREEENGRGNFPPRFSGLQFPNYSSELNVNALELDDSALYLCASSYQETQYFGPGTRLLVL.

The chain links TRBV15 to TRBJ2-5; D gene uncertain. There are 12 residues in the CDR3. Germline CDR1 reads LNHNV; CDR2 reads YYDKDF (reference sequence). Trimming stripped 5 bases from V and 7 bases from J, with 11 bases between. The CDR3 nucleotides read TGTGCCACCAGCGAGGCCCTGGGGACCCAGTACTTC. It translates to CATSEALGTQYF.

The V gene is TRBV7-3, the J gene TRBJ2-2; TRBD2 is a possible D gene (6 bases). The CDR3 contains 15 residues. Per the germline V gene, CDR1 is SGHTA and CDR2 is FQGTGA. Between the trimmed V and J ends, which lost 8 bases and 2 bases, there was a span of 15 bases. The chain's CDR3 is CASGLGLPNTGELFF. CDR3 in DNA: TGTGCCAGCGGCCTTGGACTACCTAACACCGGGGAGCTGTTTTTT.